The next 18 T cell receptor beta chains were all read from a single sample in a study of T cell responses to AZD1222 COVID-19 vaccine. TCRdb's table, derived via immunoSEQ multiplex PCR, lists solely in-frame clones and lacks some. The sample has about 170,000 clones; roughly 85% are singletons. This specimen was peripheral blood, taken 28 days after the second AZD1222 dose. Receptors originate from an adult who received the AZD1222 COVID-19 vaccine.

The rearrangement joins TRBV19 to TRBJ2-2; no firm D call. The CDR3 sequence is 14 residues long. CDR1 is LNHDA, CDR2 SQIVND, per germline (reference sequence). Trimming left V 2 bases short and J 6 bases short, with 10 bases between. CDR3 bases: TGTGCCAGTAGTATAAATCAGAAACCCGGGGAGCTGTTTTTT. Translating gives CASSINQKPGELFF.

This clone showed up just once. The chain has TRBV10-3 and TRBJ1-5, with D unresolved. This CDR3 spans 13 amino acids. Germline lookup yields CDR1 ENHRY and CDR2 SYGVKD. Trimming took 3 bases from V and 0 from J, leaving 3 bases between them. The CDR3: CAISDVSNQPQHF. In DNA form, the CDR3 reads TGTGCCATCAGTGATGTTAGCAATCAGCCCCAGCATTTT.

The V gene is TRBV6-6, the J gene TRBJ2-3, with 11 bases lining up with TRBD2. The CDR3 has 18 amino acids. The trim removed 5 bases at V and 1 base at J, leaving 11 bases unmatched. Germline CDR1 is MNHNY and CDR2 is SVGAGI (reference sequence). The CDR3 nucleotides are TGTGCCAGCAGTCCCCCAATAGCGGGGGGGCTTGGCACAGATACGCAGTATTTT. This sequence encodes CASSPPIAGGLGTDTQYF.

The chain uses TRBV19 and TRBJ1-5; D is uncertain. V gave up 5 bases and J gave up 2 bases, with 16 bases separating them. Germline V gene lookup returns CDR1 LNHDA and CDR2 SQIVND (reference sequence). CDR3 length: 16 amino acids. This CDR3 reads CASSRLEGRGNQPQHF. In DNA form, the CDR3 reads TGTGCCAGTAGTCGCTTGGAGGGCCGGGGCAATCAGCCCCAGCATTTT.

The CDR3 DNA reads as TGCGCCAGCAGCCAAGGGGCGGGGGGGGAGACCCAGTACTTC. Encoded protein: CASSQGAGGETQYF. The chain joins TRBV4-1 to TRBJ2-5, with 9 bases matching TRBD2. J lost 5 bases, V lost 1 base, and 2 bases had no gene match. CDR1 and CDR2 from the germline V gene are MGHRA and YSYEKL. This CDR3 is 14 amino acids long.

CDR3 sequence (DNA): TGCGCCAGCAGCCAAGAGACCAACTGGGACACAGATACGCAGTATTTT. It encodes CASSQETNWDTDTQYF. The V gene is TRBV4-1, the J gene TRBJ2-3, with no clear D. CDR3 length: 16 amino acids. Trimming left V 0 bases short and J 2 bases short, with 12 bases between. Germline V gives CDR1 MGHRA, CDR2 YSYEKL.

The CDR3 protein is CATRTAGIGGYTF. CDR3 nucleotide sequence: TGTGCCACCAGGACAGCAGGGATTGGAGGCTACACCTTC. This chain links TRBV12-3 or TRBV12-4 with TRBJ1-2; possibly TRBD1 for D (6 bases). This CDR3 has 13 residues. The V gene lost 10 bases and the J gene lost 8 bases, with 20 bases spanning the gap.

The chain joins TRBV4-1 to TRBJ1-4, with D possibly matching TRBD1 (5 bases). The CDR3 is 15 residues long. The germline V gene has CDR1 MGHRA and CDR2 YSYEKL. Trimming left V 3 bases short and J 5 bases short, with 13 bases between. The chain's CDR3 is CASSQQGVLNEKLFF. CDR3 coding DNA: TGCGCCAGCAGCCAGCAGGGAGTCTTAAATGAAAAACTGTTTTTT.

The chain combines TRBV25-1 with TRBJ1-1, with D unclear. The CDR3 is 15 residues long. V lost 0 bases and J 0 bases, leaving 8 bases between the germline ends. Germline loops: CDR1 MGHDK, CDR2 SYGVNS. The CDR3 spells CASSEYGGLNTEAFF. The CDR3, as DNA: TGTGCCAGCAGTGAATATGGCGGGTTGAACACTGAAGCTTTCTTT.

The chain links TRBV7-2 to TRBJ2-7; 7 positions match TRBD1. J was trimmed by 3 bases and V by 5 bases; bases with no gene match: 7. Germline V CDR1 and CDR2: SGHTA, FQGNSA. The CDR3 is 14 residues long. DNA of the CDR3: TGTGCCAGCAGCCAGGACAGGACTTACTACGAGCAGTACTTC. The encoded protein is CASSQDRTYYEQYF.

The chain uses TRBV5-5 and TRBJ2-7; possibly TRBD1 for D (5 bases). Germline V lookup: CDR1 SGHKS, CDR2 YYEKEE (reference sequence). The CDR3 runs to 14 residues. V lost 4 bases to trimming and J lost 6 bases, with 17 bases between them. CDR3 nucleotides: TGTGCCAGCAGCCATCTCATAGGGGTCCGCGAGCAGTACTTC. This translates into CASSHLIGVREQYF.

In this sample, this clone turned up once. This chain uses TRBV2 with TRBJ1-2; TRBD1 matches 7 bases. The CDR3 spans 17 residues. The V gene's germline CDR1 is SNHLY and CDR2 FYNNEI. Trimming took 4 bases from V and 1 from J; bases not matched to a gene: 12. The CDR3 nucleotides read TGTGCCAGCAGTGGGTTAGCAACCGGGACAGATAACTATGGCTACACCTTC. Encoded protein: CASSGLATGTDNYGYTF.

This chain links TRBV6-5 with TRBJ1-1, with 8 bases matching TRBD1. The junction had 3 bases not matched to a gene; V was cut back by 7 bases and J by 5 bases. Germline V gene sequence: CDR1 MNHEY, CDR2 SVGAGI. This CDR3 contains 12 residues. CDR3 residues: CASNRGNTEAFF. As DNA, the CDR3 is TGTGCCAGCAACAGGGGGAATACTGAAGCTTTCTTT.

The V call is TRBV7-2, the J call TRBJ1-1; maybe TRBD1 (6 bases). Trimming cost V 4 bases and J 4 bases, with 13 bases left between them. The CDR3 loop spans 14 amino acids. Looked up from germline, CDR1 is SGHTA and CDR2 is FQGNSA. Written as DNA, the CDR3 is TGTGCCAGCAGCTCTCGCGGGGGGCCCACTGAAGCTTTCTTT. Amino acid sequence: CASSSRGGPTEAFF.

The rearrangement joins TRBV6-2 or TRBV6-3 to TRBJ1-5; no clear D gene. Trimming shortened V by 0 bases and J by 6 bases, and 12 bases separated the two germline ends. Germline loops: CDR1 MNHEY, CDR2 SVGEGT. This CDR3 is 15 amino acids long. CDR3 DNA: TGTGCCAGCAGTTACTCGGGCAGCCTTAGTCAGCCCCAGCATTTT. Translating it yields CASSYSGSLSQPQHF.

This chain joins TRBV7-2 and TRBJ1-2, with TRBD1 matching over 9 bases. With V trimmed by 5 bases and J by 0 bases, 4 bases remained unmatched. This CDR3 has 15 residues. Germline CDR1 SGHTA, CDR2 FQGNSA. CDR3 amino acids: CASSPRTGANYGYTF. In DNA form, the CDR3 reads TGTGCCAGCAGCCCCCGGACAGGGGCTAACTATGGCTACACCTTC.

The count of this clone is one. The chain couples TRBV5-1 to TRBJ2-5; 8 positions match TRBD2. The CDR3 loop spans 16 amino acids. Losses at the gene ends were 3 bases for V and 5 bases for J; bases not matched to a gene: 12. CDR1 and CDR2 from the germline V gene are SGHRS and YFSETQ. Written as DNA, the CDR3 is TGCGCCAGCAGCTGGACCGGGGGGGCGGTCGGGGAGACCCAGTACTTC. Residues: CASSWTGGAVGETQYF.

V gene TRBV5-6 combines with J gene TRBJ2-7; D perhaps matches TRBD1 (5 bases). The CDR3 length is 14 residues. Trimming took off 4 bases at V and 2 bases at J, with 13 bases between the two ends. From germline, CDR1 is SGHDT and CDR2 YYEEEE. The CDR3 nucleotides read TGTGCCAGCAGCGCACACAGGATCCCCTACGAGCAGTACTTC. Translated: CASSAHRIPYEQYF.